Following are 15 T cell receptor beta chains from one sample sequenced in a study of blood T cell repertoires in COVID-19. Assay: immunoSEQ multiplex PCR; the TCRdb copy retains only in-frame clones and omits some. The table includes about 250,000 clones, about 89% detected once. The specimen sequenced was PBMCs or T cells enriched from blood (not recorded which). These receptors came from a man aged 35-49 years who had recovered from COVID-19.

The chain couples TRBV21-1 to TRBJ2-3; the D call in the table, TRBD2, was not verified against the DNA. TRBV21-1 is flagged as a pseudogene. This CDR3 spans 21 amino acids. DNA for the CDR3: TGTGCCAGCAGCAAAGCGCTTTCGGGACTAGCGGGAGCGACTAGCACAGATACGCAGTATTTT. It is translated as CASSKALSGLAGATSTDTQYF.

This chain joins TRBV4-1 and TRBJ1-4; 7 nucleotides align to TRBD1. The CDR3 has 16 residues. V lost 4 bases to trimming and J lost 8 bases; unmatched junction nucleotides: 13. CDR1 MGHRA and CDR2 YSYEKL come from the germline V gene. The CDR3 protein is CASSPEPGQRREKLFF. DNA of the CDR3: TGCGCCAGCAGCCCAGAGCCGGGACAGCGAAGAGAAAAACTGTTTTTT.

This chain connects TRBV7-9 to TRBJ1-1; 10 positions agree with TRBD1. V lost 5 bases, J lost 4 bases, and 4 bases stayed unmatched. CDR1 is SEHNR and CDR2 is FQNEAQ in the germline V gene (reference sequence). The CDR3 contains 14 residues. This CDR3 reads CASSARQGATEAFF. For the CDR3, the DNA is TGTGCCAGCAGCGCACGACAGGGGGCCACTGAAGCTTTCTTT.

The genes are TRBV18 and TRBJ2-2; 8 nucleotides match TRBD2. The CDR3 contains 17 residues. V trimming: 3 bases; J trimming: 4 bases; junction bases outside the gene matches: 10. Germline CDR1 KGHSH, CDR2 LQKENI. The CDR3 protein is CASSPSMAGGSTGELFF. The CDR3 region has the DNA TGTGCCAGCTCACCGTCTATGGCGGGAGGAAGCACCGGGGAGCTGTTTTTT.

V is TRBV27 and J is TRBJ1-2, with 8 bases lining up with TRBD1. Germline CDR1 is MNHEY and CDR2 is SMNVEV (reference sequence). V shed 6 bases, J shed 2 bases, and the junction held 14 bases outside the gene matches. The CDR3 is 17 residues long. The CDR3 DNA follows: TGTGCCAGCAGCACCGGGACAGGAGTTAATGAGAACTATGGCTACACCTTC. Its protein is CASSTGTGVNENYGYTF.

The rearrangement uses TRBV15 and TRBJ2-1; possible D gene TRBD2, 6 bases. V was trimmed by 0 bases and J by 4 bases, leaving 16 bases between them. Germline assignment: CDR1 LNHNV and CDR2 YYDKDF (reference sequence). The CDR3 is made up of 17 amino acids. CDR3 sequence: CATSRDKTGARYNEQFF. Here the CDR3 DNA reads TGTGCCACCAGCAGAGATAAGACGGGAGCAAGGTACAATGAGCAGTTCTTC.

The sample holds one count of this clone. The chain is built from TRBV30 and TRBJ1-6; 7 bases are shared with TRBD1. The ends lost 4 bases at V and 9 bases at J; junction bases unmatched: 0. CDR1 GTSNPN and CDR2 SVGIG come from the germline V gene (reference sequence). The CDR3 sequence is 11 residues long. The CDR3 nucleotides read TGTGCCTGGACAGGGGGTTCACCCCTCCACTTT. This translates into CAWTGGSPLHF.

V and J are TRBV5-1 and TRBJ2-1; 7 bases agree with TRBD2. Germline-derived CDR1 and CDR2 are SGHRS and YFSETQ. V shed 2 bases and J 4 bases; nucleotides not matched to a gene: 3. The CDR3 has 14 residues. CDR3 nucleotides: TGCGCCAGCAGCTTTCTAGCGGATTACAATGAGCAGTTCTTC. Encoded protein: CASSFLADYNEQFF.

This clone was detected a few times. The chain uses TRBV5-4 and TRBJ2-6, with D possibly TRBD1 on 6 matching bases. CDR3 length: 16 residues. CDR1 SGHNT and CDR2 YYREEE come from the germline V gene (reference sequence). Between the trimmed V and J ends, which lost 0 bases and 0 bases, there was a span of 7 bases. CDR3 region: CASSLEGDSGANVLTF. In DNA, the CDR3 is TGTGCCAGCAGCTTGGAGGGGGACTCTGGGGCCAACGTCCTGACTTTC.

The chain employs TRBV9 and TRBJ1-6; 10 positions match TRBD1. After removal of 3 bases from V and 8 bases from J, the junction contained 5 bases not matched to a gene. This CDR3 has 15 amino acids. CDR1 is SGDLS and CDR2 is YYNGEE in the germline V gene. In nucleotides, the CDR3 is TGTGCCAGCAGCGCATTAGGGACAGGGGATTCACCCCTCCACTTT. It encodes CASSALGTGDSPLHF.

The chain recombines TRBV7-9 with TRBJ1-2; D is perhaps TRBD1 (5 bases). The germline CDR1 and CDR2 sequences are SEHNR and FQNEAQ (reference sequence). The CDR3 runs 12 residues. Trimming cost V 6 bases and J 7 bases, with 12 bases left between them. The CDR3 DNA reads TGTGCCAGCAGACCTATGGGGGGTGGCTACACCTTC. Encoded protein: CASRPMGGGYTF.

The chain couples TRBV5-4 to TRBJ2-1; 11 bases are shared with TRBD2. J lost 5 bases, V lost 4 bases, and 5 bases had no gene match. This CDR3 spans 15 amino acids. The germline gives CDR1 SGHNT, CDR2 YYREEE (reference sequence). The CDR3 spells CASSIAGGPDNEQFF. CDR3 coding DNA: TGTGCCAGCAGCATAGCGGGAGGGCCCGACAATGAGCAGTTCTTC.

In this sample, this clone turned up many times. The V gene is TRBV6-7, the J gene TRBJ2-7, with 7 bases fitting TRBD1. TRBV6-7 falls under the ORF class, with uncertain function. V lost 4 bases and J lost 0; bases outside the gene matches: 6. There are 15 residues in the CDR3. The chain's CDR3 is CASSSPDRSSYEQYF. CDR3 bases: TGTGCCAGCAGTTCCCCGGACAGGAGCTCCTACGAGCAGTACTTC.

The table lists this clone with a few counts. The rearrangement links TRBV5-1 to TRBJ1-5, with D perhaps TRBD1 (6 bases). CDR1 and CDR2 (germline): SGHRS, YFSETQ. The CDR3 length is 14 residues. Trimming left V 0 bases short and J 6 bases short, with 10 bases between. The CDR3 DNA sequence: TGCGCCAGCAGCTTGGGCGAGACAGGTCAGCCCCAGCATTTT. Its translation: CASSLGETGQPQHF.

This clone was observed a single time. V gene TRBV9 combines with J gene TRBJ1-6; D is perhaps TRBD1 (6 bases). V was shortened by 3 bases and J by 8 bases, with 21 bases between the two germline ends. This CDR3 is built from 17 residues. From germline, CDR1 is SGDLS and CDR2 YYNGEE. Here the CDR3 reads CASSARTWTAKDSPLHF. The CDR3 nucleotides read TGTGCCAGCAGCGCCCGAACTTGGACAGCGAAGGATTCACCCCTCCACTTT.